This T cell receptor beta chain was recovered during a study of T-cell reconstitution after alpha-beta-depleted transplantation in children. This clonotype occurred many times. Its matching antigen is unknown. This CDR3 spans 17 amino acids. Germline CDR1 is SGDLS and CDR2 is YYNGEE. With V trimmed by 4 bases and J by 0 bases, 10 bases remained unmatched. General study results and limits: The high TCRbeta diversity at day 60 in some patients came from surviving recipient T cells and thymic progenitors. At one year after transplant, newly produced T cells mostly accounted for T-cell counts and diversity.

A library of TCRbeta sequences, prepared with unique molecular identifiers, was generated. TCRdb analysed the PCR reads with MiXCR anew, one entry per CDR3 protein. This table has fewer than 700,000 distinct CDR3 sequences, under 15% appearing once. The chain is built from TRBV9 and TRBJ2-1, with TRBD2 identical over 7 bases. The source is a male patient younger than 18 who had a stem cell transplant for acute myeloid leukemia, so the T cells may come from the graft donor. This material consisted of PBMCs, mostly from graft donor cells, taken 360 days after TCRalphabeta/CD19-depleted stem cell transplant. CDR3 residues: CASSIFFSGASYNEQFF. The CDR3 DNA is TGTGCCAGCAGCATCTTCTTCAGCGGGGCCTCCTACAATGAGCAGTTCTTC.